The text below deals with one T cell receptor (beta chain). This record belongs to a study of shared clonotypes between healthy human individuals. Study-wide context: CD4 naive and CD4 memory each took three plates per donor, while CD8 naive took two and CD8 memory one.

Splitting of CD4+ cells produced CD45RA+ naive and CD45RA-negative memory subsets. Samples underwent the assay at deep level. Original handling: Owing to the provision of junction-only sequences devoid of quality scores by immunoSEQ, filtering differed. TCRdb's table, derived via immunoSEQ multiplex PCR, lists solely in-frame clones and lacks some. For V, J and clone size, that table is used; D and trimming come from the DNA. The sample holds some 2,500,000 clones; 85% to 95% are singletons and the top ten take around 0.4%. This receptor was taken from a man younger than 30 in good health. Some clones in this sample may be carry-over from other donors' samples. Specimen: naive CD4+ T cells from PBMCs. Described subset: CD45RA+ positively selected.

This CDR3 is CASSESRQGPYNEQFF. CDR3 nucleotides: TGTGCCAGCAGTGAGTCGAGACAGGGACCCTACAATGAGCAGTTCTTC. This chain joins TRBV6-1 and TRBJ2-1, with 7 nucleotides matching TRBD1. The V segment lost 3 bases and the J segment 2 bases; nucleotides outside the gene matches: 7. The CDR3 length is 16 residues. Germline loops: CDR1 MNHNS, CDR2 SASEGT.